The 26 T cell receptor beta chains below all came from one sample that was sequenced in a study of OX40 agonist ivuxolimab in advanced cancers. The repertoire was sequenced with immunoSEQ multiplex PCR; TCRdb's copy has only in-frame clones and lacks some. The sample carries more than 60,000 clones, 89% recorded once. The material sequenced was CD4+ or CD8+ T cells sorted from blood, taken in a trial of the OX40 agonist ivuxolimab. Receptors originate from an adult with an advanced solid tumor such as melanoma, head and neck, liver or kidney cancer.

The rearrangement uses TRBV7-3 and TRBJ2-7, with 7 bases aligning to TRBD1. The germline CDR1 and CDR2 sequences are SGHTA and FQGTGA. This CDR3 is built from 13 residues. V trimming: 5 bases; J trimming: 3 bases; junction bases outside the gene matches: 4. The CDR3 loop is CASSTGTDYEQYF. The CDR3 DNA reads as TGTGCCAGCAGCACCGGGACAGACTACGAGCAGTACTTC.

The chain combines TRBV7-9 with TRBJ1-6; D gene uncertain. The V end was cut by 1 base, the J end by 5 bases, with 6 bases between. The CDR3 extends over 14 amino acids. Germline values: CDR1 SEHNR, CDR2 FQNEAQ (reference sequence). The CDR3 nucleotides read TGTGCCAGCAGCTTAGACCTCCATAATTCACCCCTCCACTTT. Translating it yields CASSLDLHNSPLHF.

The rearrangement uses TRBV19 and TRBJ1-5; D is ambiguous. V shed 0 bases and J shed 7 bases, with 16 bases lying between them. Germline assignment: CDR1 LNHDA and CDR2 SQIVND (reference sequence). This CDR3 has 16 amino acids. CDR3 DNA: TGTGCCAGTAGTATAGATCGGGAGGTAGCGGGGCAGCCCCAGCATTTT. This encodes CASSIDREVAGQPQHF. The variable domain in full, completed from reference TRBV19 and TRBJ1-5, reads DGGITQSPKYLFRKEGQNVTLSCEQNLNHDAMYWYRQDPGQGLRLIYYSQIVNDFQKGDIAEGYSVSREKKESFPLTVTSAQKNPTAFYLCASSIDREVAGQPQHFGDGTRLSIL.

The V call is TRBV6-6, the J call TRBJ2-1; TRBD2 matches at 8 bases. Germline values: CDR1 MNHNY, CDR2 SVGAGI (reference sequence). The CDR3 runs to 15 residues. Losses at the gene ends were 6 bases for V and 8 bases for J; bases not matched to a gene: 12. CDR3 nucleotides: TGTGCCAGCAGAAAACCGGGACTAGTATTCGATGAGCAGTTCTTC. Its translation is CASRKPGLVFDEQFF.

As DNA, the CDR3 is TGTGCCAGCAGCTTAATATTTAAGGAACACAATACTGACGGGGAGCTGTTTTTT. It encodes CASSLIFKEHNTDGELFF. V is TRBV7-3 and J is TRBJ2-2; D is ambiguous. Germline assignment: CDR1 SGHTA and CDR2 FQGTGA. This CDR3 region has 18 residues. Trimming took 1 base from V and 7 from J, leaving 22 bases between them. Looking up the rest from reference TRBV7-3 and TRBJ2-2 gives the full variable domain: GAGVSQTPSNKVTEKGKYVELRCDPISGHTALYWYRQSLGQGPEFLIYFQGTGAADDSGLPNDRFFAVRPEGSVSTLKIQRTERGDSAVYLCASSLIFKEHNTDGELFFGEGSRLTVL.

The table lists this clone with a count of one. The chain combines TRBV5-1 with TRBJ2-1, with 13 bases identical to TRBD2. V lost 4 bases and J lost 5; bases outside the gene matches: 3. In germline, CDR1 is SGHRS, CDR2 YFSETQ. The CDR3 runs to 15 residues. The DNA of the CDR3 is TGCGCCAGCAGCCCCGGGACTAGCGGGAACAATGAGCAGTTCTTC. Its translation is CASSPGTSGNNEQFF.

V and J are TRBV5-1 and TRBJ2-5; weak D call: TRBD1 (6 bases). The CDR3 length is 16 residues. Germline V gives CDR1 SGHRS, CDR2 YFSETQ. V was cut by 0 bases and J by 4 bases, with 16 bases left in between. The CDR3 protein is CASSLGPTGRTETQYF. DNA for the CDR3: TGCGCCAGCAGCTTGGGTCCTACAGGGCGAACAGAGACCCAGTACTTC.

The CDR3 coding sequence is TGTGCCAGCAGCCCGGACACCCAGGGGTACAATGAGCAGTTCTTC. Translating it yields CASSPDTQGYNEQFF. The chain employs TRBV5-4 and TRBJ2-1; D possibly corresponds to TRBD1 (6 bases). Germline V gives CDR1 SGHNT, CDR2 YYREEE (reference sequence). This CDR3 contains 15 residues. The V and J ends lost 4 bases and 4 bases respectively, with 15 bases between them.

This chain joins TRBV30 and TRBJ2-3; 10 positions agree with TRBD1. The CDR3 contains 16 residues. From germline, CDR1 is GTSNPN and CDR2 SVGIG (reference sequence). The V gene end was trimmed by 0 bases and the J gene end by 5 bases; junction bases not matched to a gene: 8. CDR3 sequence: CAWSVRGTGAGDTQYF. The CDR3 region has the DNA TGTGCCTGGAGTGTACGTGGGACAGGGGCGGGAGATACGCAGTATTTT.

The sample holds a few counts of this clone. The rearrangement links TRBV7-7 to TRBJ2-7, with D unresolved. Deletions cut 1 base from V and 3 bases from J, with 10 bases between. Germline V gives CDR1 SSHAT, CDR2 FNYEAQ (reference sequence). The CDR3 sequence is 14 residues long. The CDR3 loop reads CASSLGGRNYEQYF. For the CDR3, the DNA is TGTGCCAGCAGCTTAGGTGGCAGAAACTACGAGCAGTACTTC.

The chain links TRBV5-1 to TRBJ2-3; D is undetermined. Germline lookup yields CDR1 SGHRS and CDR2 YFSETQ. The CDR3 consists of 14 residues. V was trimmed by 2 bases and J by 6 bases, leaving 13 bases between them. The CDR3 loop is CASSLGQPVDTQYF. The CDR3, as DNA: TGCGCCAGCAGCTTAGGGCAGCCGGTTGATACGCAGTATTTT.

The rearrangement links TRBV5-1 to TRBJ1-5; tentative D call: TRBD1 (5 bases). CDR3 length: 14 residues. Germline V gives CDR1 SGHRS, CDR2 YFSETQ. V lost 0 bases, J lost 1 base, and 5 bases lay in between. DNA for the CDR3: TGCGCCAGCAGCTTGGAGGGGAGCAATCAGCCCCAGCATTTT. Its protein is CASSLEGSNQPQHF. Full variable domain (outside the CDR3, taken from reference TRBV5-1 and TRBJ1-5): KAGVTQTPRYLIKTRGQQVTLSCSPISGHRSVSWYQQTPGQGLQFLFEYFSETQRNKGNFPGRFSGRQFSNSRSEMNVSTLELGDSALYLCASSLEGSNQPQHFGDGTRLSIL.

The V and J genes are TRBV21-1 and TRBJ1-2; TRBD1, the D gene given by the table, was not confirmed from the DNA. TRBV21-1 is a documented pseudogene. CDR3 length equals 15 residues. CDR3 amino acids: CASSSPRAGPYGYTF. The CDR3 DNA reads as TGTGCCAGCAGCTCCCCCAGGGCAGGGCCTTATGGCTACACCTTC.

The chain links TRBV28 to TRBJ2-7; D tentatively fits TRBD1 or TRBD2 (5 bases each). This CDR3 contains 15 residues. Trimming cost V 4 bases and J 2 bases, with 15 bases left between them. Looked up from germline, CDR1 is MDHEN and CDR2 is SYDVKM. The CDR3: CASSSYRDATYEQYF. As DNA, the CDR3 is TGTGCCAGCAGTTCCTACCGGGACGCCACCTACGAGCAGTACTTC.

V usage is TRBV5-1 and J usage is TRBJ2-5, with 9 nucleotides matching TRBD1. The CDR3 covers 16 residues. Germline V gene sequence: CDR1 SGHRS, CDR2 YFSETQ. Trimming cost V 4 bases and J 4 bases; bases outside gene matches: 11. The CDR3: CASSPTPGQGGETQYF. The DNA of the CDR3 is TGCGCCAGCAGCCCGACCCCGGGACAGGGAGGAGAGACCCAGTACTTC.

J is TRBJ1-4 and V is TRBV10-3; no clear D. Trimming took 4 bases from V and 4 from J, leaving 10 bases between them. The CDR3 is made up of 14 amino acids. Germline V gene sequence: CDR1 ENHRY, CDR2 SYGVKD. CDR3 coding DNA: TGTGCCATCAGTGCGGCAGCTAGTAATGAAAAACTGTTTTTT. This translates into CAISAAASNEKLFF.

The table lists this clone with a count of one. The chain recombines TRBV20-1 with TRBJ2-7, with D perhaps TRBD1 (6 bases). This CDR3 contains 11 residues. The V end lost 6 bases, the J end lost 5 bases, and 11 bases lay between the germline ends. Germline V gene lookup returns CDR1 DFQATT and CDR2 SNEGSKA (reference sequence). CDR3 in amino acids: CSAGTIHEQYF. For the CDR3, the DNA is TGCAGTGCGGGGACAATCCACGAGCAGTACTTC.

CDR3 protein: CASSFGQDANQPQHF. The DNA for the CDR3 is TGTGCCAGCAGTTTCGGACAGGACGCCAATCAGCCCCAGCATTTT. The chain links TRBV28 to TRBJ1-5; 7 nucleotides line up with TRBD1. Germline CDR1 is MDHEN and CDR2 is SYDVKM. The trim removed 3 bases at V and 3 bases at J, leaving 5 bases unmatched. The CDR3 totals 15 residues. Full variable domain (remainder filled in from reference TRBV28 and TRBJ1-5): DVKVTQSSRYLVKRTGEKVFLECVQDMDHENMFWYRQDPGLGLRLIYFSYDVKMKEKGDIPEGYSVSREKKERFSLILESASTNQTSMYLCASSFGQDANQPQHFGDGTRLSIL.

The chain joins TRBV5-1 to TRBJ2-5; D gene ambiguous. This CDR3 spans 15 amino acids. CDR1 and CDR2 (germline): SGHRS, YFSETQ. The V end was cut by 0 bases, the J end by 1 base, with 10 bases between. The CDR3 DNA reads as TGCGCCAGCAGCTTGGGTTCTGCACTCCAAGAGACCCAGTACTTC. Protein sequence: CASSLGSALQETQYF.

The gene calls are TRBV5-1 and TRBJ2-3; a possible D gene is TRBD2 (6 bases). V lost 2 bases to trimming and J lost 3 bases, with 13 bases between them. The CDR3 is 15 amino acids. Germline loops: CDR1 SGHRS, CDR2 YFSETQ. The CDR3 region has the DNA TGCGCCAGCAGCTTAGGAGATGGAGGGACAGATACGCAGTATTTT. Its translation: CASSLGDGGTDTQYF.

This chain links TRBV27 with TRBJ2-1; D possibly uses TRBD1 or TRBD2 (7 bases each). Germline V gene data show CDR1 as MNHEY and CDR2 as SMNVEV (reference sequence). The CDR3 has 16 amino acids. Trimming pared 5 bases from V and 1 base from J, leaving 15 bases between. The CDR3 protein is CASSPLQGGSYNEQFF. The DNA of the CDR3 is TGTGCCAGCAGTCCCCTGCAGGGGGGGTCCTACAATGAGCAGTTCTTC.

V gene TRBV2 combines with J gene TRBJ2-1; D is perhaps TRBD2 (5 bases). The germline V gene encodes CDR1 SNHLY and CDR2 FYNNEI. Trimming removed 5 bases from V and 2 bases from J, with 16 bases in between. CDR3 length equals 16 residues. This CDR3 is CASSLESGRTYNEQFF. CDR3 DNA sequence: TGTGCCAGCAGTCTAGAGAGCGGAAGAACCTACAATGAGCAGTTCTTC.

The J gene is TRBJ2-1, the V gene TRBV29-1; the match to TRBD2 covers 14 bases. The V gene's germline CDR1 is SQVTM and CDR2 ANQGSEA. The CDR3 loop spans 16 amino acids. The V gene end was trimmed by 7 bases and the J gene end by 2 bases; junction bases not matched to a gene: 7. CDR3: CSAGTSGSGAYNEQFF. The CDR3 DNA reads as TGCAGCGCCGGGACTAGCGGGAGTGGGGCCTACAATGAGCAGTTCTTC.

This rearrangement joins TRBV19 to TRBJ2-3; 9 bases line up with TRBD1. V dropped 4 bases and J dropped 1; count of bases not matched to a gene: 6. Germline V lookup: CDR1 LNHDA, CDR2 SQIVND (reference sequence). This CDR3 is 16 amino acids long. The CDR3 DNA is TGTGCCAGTAGTACCCGGACAGGGGACGGCACAGATACGCAGTATTTT. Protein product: CASSTRTGDGTDTQYF.

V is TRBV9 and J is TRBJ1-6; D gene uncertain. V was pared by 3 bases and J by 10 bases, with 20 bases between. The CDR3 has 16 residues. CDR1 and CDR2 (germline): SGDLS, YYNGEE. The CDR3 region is CASSAYPGQVRSPLHF. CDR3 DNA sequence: TGTGCCAGCAGCGCCTACCCGGGCCAAGTAAGGTCACCCCTCCACTTT.

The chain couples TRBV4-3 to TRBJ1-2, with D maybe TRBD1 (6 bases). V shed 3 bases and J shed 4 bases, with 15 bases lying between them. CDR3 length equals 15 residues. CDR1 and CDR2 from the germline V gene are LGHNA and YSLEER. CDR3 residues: CASSQGGQPSYGYTF. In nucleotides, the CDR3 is TGCGCCAGCAGCCAGGGTGGACAGCCGTCCTATGGCTACACCTTC.